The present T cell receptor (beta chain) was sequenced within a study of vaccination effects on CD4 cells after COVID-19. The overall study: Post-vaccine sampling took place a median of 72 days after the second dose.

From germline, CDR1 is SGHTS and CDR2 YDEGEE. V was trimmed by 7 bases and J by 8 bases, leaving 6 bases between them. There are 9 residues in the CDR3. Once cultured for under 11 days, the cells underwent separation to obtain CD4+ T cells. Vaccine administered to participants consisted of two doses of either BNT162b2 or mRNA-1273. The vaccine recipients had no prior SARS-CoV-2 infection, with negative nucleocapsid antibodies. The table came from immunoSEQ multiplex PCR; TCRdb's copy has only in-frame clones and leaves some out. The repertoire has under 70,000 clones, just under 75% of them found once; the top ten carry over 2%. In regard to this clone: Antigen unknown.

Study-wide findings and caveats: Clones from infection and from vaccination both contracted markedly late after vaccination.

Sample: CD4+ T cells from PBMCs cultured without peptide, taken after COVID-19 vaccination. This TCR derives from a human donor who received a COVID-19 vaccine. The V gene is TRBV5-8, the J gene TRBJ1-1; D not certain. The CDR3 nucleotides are TGTGCCAGCTTAATAGAAGCTTTCTTT. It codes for CASLIEAFF.